Listed below are T cell receptor beta chains from one sample, sequenced in a study of blood T cell repertoires in COVID-19. Sequencing used immunoSEQ multiplex PCR; TCRdb keeps in-frame clones, though not all of them. The sample records about 160,000 clones, approximately 90% being singletons. Sample: peripheral blood. The receptors were gathered from a woman aged 55-69 years who had recovered from COVID-19. CDR3s include the opening cysteine and the closing phenylalanine or tryptophan. A D gene is named only where the DNA matches it firmly. Clone size is shown for a subset of rows, as once, few, many or a class of expanded clone.

J: TRBJ2-5; D: TRBD1; size: .; V: TRBV5-4; DNA: TGTGCCAGCAGCCCCGGGACAGTGGGTCAAGAGACCCAGTACTTC; CDR3: CASSPGTVGQETQYF
J: TRBJ2-2; D: TRBD2; size: .; V: TRBV29-1; DNA: TGCAGCATCTCTAGCGGGGCGAACACCGGGGAGCTGTTTTTT; CDR3: CSISSGANTGELFF
J: TRBJ1-4; D: TRBD1; size: .; V: TRBV5-1; DNA: TGCGCCAGCGGAGGGACAGATCCGTATGAAAAACTGTTTTTT; CDR3: CASGGTDPYEKLFF
J: TRBJ2-5; D: TRBD2; size: .; V: TRBV11-2; DNA: TGTGCCAGCAACCGCGGGAGGGAGACCCAGTACTTC; CDR3: CASNRGRETQYF
J: TRBJ2-3; D: TRBD2; size: .; V: TRBV5-4; DNA: TGTGCCACCCGCTCTAGCGGTCTATTCACAGATACGCAGTATTTT; CDR3: CATRSSGLFTDTQYF
J: TRBJ1-1; D: .; size: .; V: TRBV5-1; DNA: TGCGCCAGCAGCTTGGCTCTCTCGACAGGCACTGAAGCTTTCTTT; CDR3: CASSLALSTGTEAFF
J: TRBJ2-7; D: TRBD2; size: .; V: TRBV9; DNA: TGTGCCAGCAGCGTAGAACTAGCGGGTCCCTACGAGCAGTACTTC; CDR3: CASSVELAGPYEQYF
J: TRBJ2-2; D: .; size: .; V: TRBV7-3; DNA: TGTGCCAGCAGCTTAATATCCCCCGGGGGCGGGGAGCTGTTTTTT; CDR3: CASSLISPGGGELFF
J: TRBJ2-1; D: .; size: .; V: TRBV15; DNA: TGTGCCACCAGCAGAGACAGGGGTGGCTACAATGAGCAGTTCTTC; CDR3: CATSRDRGGYNEQFF
J: TRBJ2-4; D: .; size: .; V: TRBV18; DNA: TGTGCCAGCTCACCACCACGATGGGAGAACGAAAACATTCAGTACTTC; CDR3: CASSPPRWENENIQYF
J: TRBJ2-2; D: .; size: .; V: TRBV2; DNA: TGTGCCAGCACCCTGGCAGTCTCCGGGGAGCTGTTTTTT; CDR3: CASTLAVSGELFF
J: TRBJ2-7; D: TRBD1; size: .; V: TRBV7-7; DNA: TGTGCCAGCAGCGTCAGACAGGGTCCCTCCTACGAGCAGTACTTC; CDR3: CASSVRQGPSYEQYF
J: TRBJ1-1; D: .; size: .; V: TRBV5-1; DNA: TGCGCCAGCAGCTTGGATCCAGGGGCTCGTGGCACTGAAGCTTTCTTT; CDR3: CASSLDPGARGTEAFF
J: TRBJ1-1; D: TRBD1; size: .; V: TRBV19; DNA: TGTGCCAGTAGGGGACAGGGAGACACTGAAGCTTTCTTT; CDR3: CASRGQGDTEAFF
J: TRBJ1-6; D: TRBD1; size: .; V: TRBV5-3; DNA: TGTGCCAGAAGCTTGTCCGGGACAGGGGACTCACCCCTCCACTTT; CDR3: CARSLSGTGDSPLHF
J: TRBJ1-1; D: .; size: .; V: TRBV25-1; DNA: TGTGCCAGCAGTGTGTCAGGGAACACTGAAGCTTTCTTT; CDR3: CASSVSGNTEAFF
J: TRBJ2-2; D: TRBD1; size: .; V: TRBV15; DNA: TGTGCCACCAGCAGGCCCGGTGGGACAGGGTACACCGGGGAGCTGTTTTTT; CDR3: CATSRPGGTGYTGELFF
J: TRBJ2-1; D: TRBD1; size: .; V: TRBV4-3; DNA: TGCGCCAGCAGACAAAGGTCGGGACAGGGTAGCAATGAGCAGTTCTTC; CDR3: CASRQRSGQGSNEQFF
J: TRBJ2-3; D: .; size: .; V: TRBV4-1; DNA: TGCGCCAGCAGCCAACTAGGATCCCCCGATACGCAGTATTTT; CDR3: CASSQLGSPDTQYF
J: TRBJ1-2; D: .; size: .; V: TRBV3-1/TRBV3-2; DNA: TGTGCCAGCAGCCAAAGAGGTGGCTACACCTTC; CDR3: CASSQRGGYTF
J: TRBJ2-3; D: TRBD1; size: .; V: TRBV9; DNA: TGTGCCAGCAGCGGGGATCACAGGGGGGATACGCAGTATTTT; CDR3: CASSGDHRGDTQYF
J: TRBJ1-1; D: .; size: .; V: TRBV7-9; DNA: TGTGCCAGCACTCTACAGGGTCCGTGGTCTGAAGCTTTCTTT; CDR3: CASTLQGPWSEAFF
J: TRBJ2-5; D: .; size: .; V: TRBV14; DNA: TGTGCCAGCAGCCAAGAAGTGGGGCGACCCCAAGAGACCCAGTACTTC; CDR3: CASSQEVGRPQETQYF
J: TRBJ2-3; D: TRBD2; size: .; V: TRBV5-4; DNA: TGTGCCAGCAGCTTGCGGACTAGCCTGATCACAGATACGCAGTATTTT; CDR3: CASSLRTSLITDTQYF
J: TRBJ1-2; D: .; size: once; V: TRBV4-1; DNA: TGCGCCAGCAGCCAAGGAGGGTTGCTGGCGGTTGGCTACACCTTC; CDR3: CASSQGGLLAVGYTF
J: TRBJ2-3; D: TRBD2; size: once; V: TRBV7-9; DNA: TGTGCCAGCAGCTTAAGGGACTACACAGATACGCAGTATTTT; CDR3: CASSLRDYTDTQYF
J: TRBJ2-1; D: TRBD2; size: .; V: TRBV7-2; DNA: TGTGCCAGCAGCTTAACCCTAGCGGGGGGCTTCTACAATGAGCAGTTCTTC; CDR3: CASSLTLAGGFYNEQFF
J: TRBJ2-3; D: .; size: .; V: TRBV27; DNA: TGTGCCAGCAGTTTATCGATTAATCGGGGATCTGCAGATACGCAGTATTTT; CDR3: CASSLSINRGSADTQYF
J: TRBJ1-3; D: .; size: .; V: TRBV6-5; DNA: TGTGCCAGCAGCCGCCTGAGGTTTGGAAACACCATATATTTT; CDR3: CASSRLRFGNTIYF
J: TRBJ1-2; D: .; size: .; V: TRBV19; DNA: TGTGCCAGTAGTATGATAGGGCCAGGGATGGAGAGCTATGGCTACACCTTC; CDR3: CASSMIGPGMESYGYTF
J: TRBJ1-6; D: .; size: few; V: TRBV28; DNA: TGTGCCAGCAGGAATCAGGGAACCACCCTCCACTTT; CDR3: CASRNQGTTLHF
J: TRBJ2-7; D: TRBD2; size: .; V: TRBV27; DNA: TGTGCCAGCCTCGGGACTAGCGGGGGTAGCTCCTACGAGCAGTACTTC; CDR3: CASLGTSGGSSYEQYF
J: TRBJ2-3; D: TRBD1; size: .; V: TRBV11-2; DNA: TGTGCCAGCAGCAGGGACAGGCTGGATACGCAGTATTTT; CDR3: CASSRDRLDTQYF
J: TRBJ2-7; D: .; size: .; V: TRBV28; DNA: TGTGCCTTGGGCGGGCCCCACGAGCAGTACTTC; CDR3: CALGGPHEQYF
J: TRBJ2-5; D: .; size: .; V: TRBV19; DNA: TGTGCCAGTAGTATAGACCAGGGTTCGGAGACCCAGTACTTC; CDR3: CASSIDQGSETQYF
J: TRBJ1-2; D: .; size: .; V: TRBV9; DNA: TGTGCCAGCAGCAACAGTAGGCGCTATTGCTACACCTTC; CDR3: CASSNSRRYCYTF
J: TRBJ2-7; D: TRBD2; size: once; V: TRBV9; DNA: TGTGCCAGCAGCGTAGGTGGCGTTAGCGGGGTATACGAGCAGTACTTC; CDR3: CASSVGGVSGVYEQYF
J: TRBJ2-3; D: TRBD2; size: .; V: TRBV6-5; DNA: TGTGCCAGTCAAAGCGGGGTGAGCACAGATACGCAGTATTTT; CDR3: CASQSGVSTDTQYF
J: TRBJ1-4; D: TRBD1; size: .; V: TRBV11-2; DNA: TGTGCCAGCAGCTTCCAGGGACAGGAAAAACTGTTTTTT; CDR3: CASSFQGQEKLFF
J: TRBJ1-4; D: .; size: .; V: TRBV7-2; DNA: TGTGCCAGCAGCTTAATCCCCCCGCGTGCAACTAATGAAAAACTGTTTTTT; CDR3: CASSLIPPRATNEKLFF
J: TRBJ2-1; D: TRBD2; size: .; V: TRBV4-1; DNA: TGCGCCAGCAGCCAAGTTGCGGCGGGGGGGCTCAGGGGTGAGCAGTTCTTC; CDR3: CASSQVAAGGLRGEQFF
J: TRBJ2-1; D: TRBD2; size: .; V: TRBV6-4; DNA: TGTGCCAGCAGCCCTTCGGGACTAGCGGGGAGCTCGCAGTTCTTC; CDR3: CASSPSGLAGSSQFF
J: TRBJ1-3; D: .; size: once; V: TRBV28; DNA: TGTGCCACCCTTAGAGAATTCTCTGGAAACACCATATATTTT; CDR3: CATLREFSGNTIYF
J: TRBJ2-3; D: TRBD2; size: once; V: TRBV5-1; DNA: TGCGCCAGCAGCTTGGAGGCTAGCGGGGGCACAGATACGCAGTATTTT; CDR3: CASSLEASGGTDTQYF
J: TRBJ1-2; D: TRBD1; size: .; V: TRBV29-1; DNA: TGCAGCGTTGACGGTCAGGGGGGATTCTATGGCTACACCTTC; CDR3: CSVDGQGGFYGYTF
J: TRBJ2-5; D: .; size: .; V: TRBV6-6; DNA: TGTGCCAGCAGGACCCACAGGACAGCCGAAGAGACCCAGTACTTC; CDR3: CASRTHRTAEETQYF
J: TRBJ2-7; D: .; size: .; V: TRBV5-4; DNA: TGTGCCAGCAGGGATGGGGGGATCGGGAGCTCCTACGAGCAGTACTTC; CDR3: CASRDGGIGSSYEQYF